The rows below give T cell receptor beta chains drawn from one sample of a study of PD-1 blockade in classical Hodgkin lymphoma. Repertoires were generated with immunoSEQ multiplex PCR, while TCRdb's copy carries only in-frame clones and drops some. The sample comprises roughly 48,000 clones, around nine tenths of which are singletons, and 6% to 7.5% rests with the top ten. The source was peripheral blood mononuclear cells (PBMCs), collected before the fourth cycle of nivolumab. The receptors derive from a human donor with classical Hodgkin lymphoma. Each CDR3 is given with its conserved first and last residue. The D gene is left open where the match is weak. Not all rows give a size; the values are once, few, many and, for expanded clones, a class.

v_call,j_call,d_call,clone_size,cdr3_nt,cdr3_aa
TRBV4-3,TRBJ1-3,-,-,TGCGCCAGCAGCCGAGGACTGCCCTCTGGAAACACCATATATTTT,CASSRGLPSGNTIYF
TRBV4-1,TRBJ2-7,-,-,TGCGCCAGCAGCCAAGATCTGGGATCTCGCTCCTACGAGCAGTACTTC,CASSQDLGSRSYEQYF
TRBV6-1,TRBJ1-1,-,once,TGTGCCAGCAGCGTCGAGCGGAACACTGAAGCTTTCTTT,CASSVERNTEAFF
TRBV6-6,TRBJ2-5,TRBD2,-,TGTGCCAGCAGCCACCCAGCGGGAGTGGAGACCCAGTACTTC,CASSHPAGVETQYF
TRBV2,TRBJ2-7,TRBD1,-,TGTGCCAGCAGTGACGACAGGGTAGGGGAGCAGTACTTC,CASSDDRVGEQYF
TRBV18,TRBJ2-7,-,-,TGTGCCAGCTCACCCAACCGGGCCTCTGTTTACGAGCAGTACTTC,CASSPNRASVYEQYF
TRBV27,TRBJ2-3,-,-,TGTGCCAGCACCCCTCAGGGAAGGGGAACAGATACGCAGTATTTT,CASTPQGRGTDTQYF
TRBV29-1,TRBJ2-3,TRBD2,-,TGCAGCGTTGATAGCGGGAGCACAGATACGCAGTATTTT,CSVDSGSTDTQYF
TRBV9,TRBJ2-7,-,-,TGTGCCAGCAGCGTAGCCGGGACGAGCTCCTACGAGCAGTACTTC,CASSVAGTSSYEQYF
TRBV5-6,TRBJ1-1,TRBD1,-,TGTGCCAGCAGCCAAGGACAGGGTAATGCTTTCTTT,CASSQGQGNAFF
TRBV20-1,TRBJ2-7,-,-,TGCAGCCGTAAAGGGTCCTACGAGCAGTACTTC,CSRKGSYEQYF
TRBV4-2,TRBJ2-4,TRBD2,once,TGTGCCAGCAGCCAGAGCGGGAGGGTGTTAATAGCCAAAAACATTCAGTACTTC,CASSQSGRVLIAKNIQYF
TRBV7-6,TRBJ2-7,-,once,TGTGCCAGCAGCTTAGCGGGCAACTCCTACGAGCAGTACTTC,CASSLAGNSYEQYF
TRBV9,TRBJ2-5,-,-,TGTGCCAGCAGCGTAGGGGGCAGTAAAGAGACCCAGTACTTC,CASSVGGSKETQYF
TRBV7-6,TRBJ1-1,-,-,TGTGCCAGCAGCCCGGTCCCAATGAACACTGAAGCTTTCTTT,CASSPVPMNTEAFF
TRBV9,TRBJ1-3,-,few,TGTGCCAGCAGCGTAAGGGCCTTCTCTGGAAACACCATATATTTT,CASSVRAFSGNTIYF
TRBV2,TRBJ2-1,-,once,TGTGCCAGCAGTGAAGCGGCGGTCTCCTACAATGAGCAGTTCTTC,CASSEAAVSYNEQFF
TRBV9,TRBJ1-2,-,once,TGTGCCAGCAGCAGGGCTGAGTCTATACTTAACTATGGCTACACCTTC,CASSRAESILNYGYTF
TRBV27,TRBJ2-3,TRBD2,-,TGTGCCAGCAGTCTCTGGACTAGCGGGATCACAGATACGCAGTATTTT,CASSLWTSGITDTQYF
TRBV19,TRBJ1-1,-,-,TGTGCCAGTAGTATAGATCCAGTCGGGGCTGAAGCTTTCTTT,CASSIDPVGAEAFF
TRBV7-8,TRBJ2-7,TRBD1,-,TGTGCCAGCAGCCCGCCGGGACAGGGAAGAGGCTACGAGCAGTACTTC,CASSPPGQGRGYEQYF
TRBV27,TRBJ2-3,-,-,TGTGCCAGCAAGTTCGGAACAGCGAGCACAGATACGCAGTATTTT,CASKFGTASTDTQYF
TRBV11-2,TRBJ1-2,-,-,TGTGCCAGCAGGGGAAGACCCCAAAGGAACTATGGCTACACCTTC,CASRGRPQRNYGYTF
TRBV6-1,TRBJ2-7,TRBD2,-,TGTGCCAGCAGCCTAGCGGGGGGGCTATACGAGCAGTACTTC,CASSLAGGLYEQYF
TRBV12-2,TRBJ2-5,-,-,TGTGCAAGTCGCCCTCGGGGCGTACAAGAGACCCAGTACTTC,CASRPRGVQETQYF